This entry lists 27 T cell receptor beta chains sequenced from one sample in a study of OX40 agonist ivuxolimab in advanced cancers. This table comes from immunoSEQ multiplex PCR, and its TCRdb copy is limited to in-frame clones, with some not included. The sample lists around 80,000 clones, roughly four fifths seen once, with 5% in the top ten. The source material was CD4+ or CD8+ T cells sorted from blood, sampled in a trial of the OX40 agonist ivuxolimab. Receptors were obtained from an adult with an advanced solid tumor such as melanoma, head and neck, liver or kidney cancer.

In the case of this clone: The junction differs from germline at one of its ends, possibly a read error. The chain recombines TRBV11-2 with TRBJ2-2, with 9 bases aligning to TRBD2. Per the germline V gene, CDR1 is SGHAT and CDR2 is FQNNGV. This CDR3 has 16 amino acids. The CDR3 is CARRFLAGGRSGELFF. In nucleotides, the CDR3 is TGTGCCCGCAGATTTCTCGCGGGGGGGCGGAGCGGGGAGCTGTTTTTT. The variable domain in full, with the rest retrieved from reference TRBV11-2 and TRBJ2-2, is EAGVAQSPRYKIIEKRQSVAFWCNPISGHATLYWYQQILGQGPKLLIQFQNNGVVDDSQLPKDRFSAERLKGVDSTLKIQPAKLEDSAVYLCARRFLAGGRSGELFFGEGSRLTVL.

The rearrangement uses TRBV7-6 and TRBJ2-7; D not certain. Trimming stripped 6 bases from V and 0 bases from J, with 12 bases between. The CDR3 is 14 residues long. The germline V gene has CDR1 SGHVS and CDR2 FNYEAQ. The CDR3 protein is CASSRVQSSYEQYF. CDR3 sequence (DNA): TGTGCCAGCAGTAGAGTACAGAGCTCCTACGAGCAGTACTTC.

This clone was seen a few times. The J gene is TRBJ2-1, the V gene TRBV2, with 13 nucleotides matching TRBD2. Germline CDR1 reads SNHLY; CDR2 reads FYNNEI. The CDR3 is 14 residues long. The V and J ends lost 7 bases and 8 bases, in that order; junction bases with no gene match: 5. The CDR3, as DNA: TGTGCCAGCAAGCCACTAGCGGGAGGGGATGAGCAGTTCTTC. It encodes CASKPLAGGDEQFF.

The chain has TRBV10-3 and TRBJ1-2; D unresolved. The CDR3 covers 11 residues. Germline-derived CDR1 and CDR2 are ENHRY and SYGVKD. Trimming took off 4 bases at V and 8 bases at J, with 8 bases between the two ends. The CDR3 nucleotides are TGTGCCATCAGTGTGACGAGCGGCTACACCTTC. This gives the protein CAISVTSGYTF.

The gene calls are TRBV9 and TRBJ1-1, with 9 bases that match TRBD1. Trimming took 3 bases from V and 2 from J; bases not matched to a gene: 8. There are 16 residues in the CDR3. Germline CDR1 reads SGDLS; CDR2 reads YYNGEE. The CDR3 is CASSDNNRGLNTEAFF. The CDR3 nucleotides are TGTGCCAGCAGCGATAACAACAGGGGGCTTAACACTGAAGCTTTCTTT.

The rearrangement joins TRBV4-2 to TRBJ1-4; the match to TRBD1 covers 7 bases. The germline V gene encodes CDR1 LGHNA and CDR2 YNFKEQ. The J segment lost 6 bases and the V segment lost 3 bases, leaving 10 bases of the junction unmatched. The CDR3 is 16 residues long. The CDR3: CASSQEPGQRDEKLFF. The CDR3 DNA reads as TGTGCCAGCAGCCAGGAGCCGGGACAGCGGGATGAAAAACTGTTTTTT.

The V gene is TRBV2, the J gene TRBJ2-3; 8 bases line up with TRBD1. CDR3 length: 12 residues. V lost 6 bases to trimming and J lost 4 bases; unmatched junction nucleotides: 0. Germline V gene lookup returns CDR1 SNHLY and CDR2 FYNNEI. The CDR3 loop is CASRDRADTQYF. CDR3 bases: TGTGCCAGCAGGGACAGGGCAGATACGCAGTATTTT.

This rearrangement joins TRBV5-1 to TRBJ1-1, with D possibly matching TRBD1 (6 bases). The CDR3 has 14 residues. Germline values: CDR1 SGHRS, CDR2 YFSETQ. V was trimmed by 2 bases and J by 7 bases, leaving 15 bases between them. DNA of the CDR3: TGCGCCAGCAGCTTTGAAAGGGGGGGCAGTGAAGCTTTCTTT. Translating gives CASSFERGGSEAFF.

V is TRBV6-6 and J is TRBJ1-1; no reliable D call. V lost 0 bases and J 1 base, leaving 3 bases between the germline ends. The CDR3 extends over 13 amino acids. Germline assignment: CDR1 MNHNY and CDR2 SVGAGI (reference sequence). CDR3 in DNA: TGTGCCAGCAGTTACTCCCAGAACACTGAAGCTTTCTTT. This gives the protein CASSYSQNTEAFF.

V usage is TRBV6-5 and J usage is TRBJ1-2; D call uncertain. This CDR3 has 16 amino acids. Trimming stripped 0 bases from V and 3 bases from J, with 14 bases between. Germline CDR1 and CDR2: MNHEY and SVGAGI. CDR3 sequence: CASSYSMEVPHYGYTF. The CDR3 DNA reads as TGTGCCAGCAGTTACTCGATGGAGGTCCCTCACTATGGCTACACCTTC.

The chain links TRBV28 to TRBJ1-5; D is perhaps TRBD1 (5 bases). There are 16 residues in the CDR3. Germline CDR1 and CDR2: MDHEN and SYDVKM. Trimming left V 2 bases short and J 7 bases short, with 18 bases between. As DNA, the CDR3 is TGTGCCAGCAGTTTAGGGGATGGCAGGGCCTCCCAGCCCCAGCATTTT. This codes for CASSLGDGRASQPQHF.

The chain recombines TRBV5-4 with TRBJ2-1; 8 bases line up with TRBD1. The CDR3 totals 15 residues. Germline-derived CDR1 and CDR2 are SGHNT and YYREEE (reference sequence). With 2 bases clipped from V and 2 bases from J, the junction kept 3 bases outside the gene matches. CDR3 region: CASSLGQGTYNEQFF. In nucleotides, the CDR3 is TGTGCCAGCAGCTTAGGACAGGGTACCTACAATGAGCAGTTCTTC.

CDR3 sequence: CAWSVSGGYSYNEQFF. CDR3 coding DNA: TGTGCCTGGAGTGTTAGCGGGGGTTACTCCTACAATGAGCAGTTCTTC. This sequence joins TRBV30 and TRBJ2-1; 9 bases are shared with TRBD2. In germline, CDR1 is GTSNPN, CDR2 SVGIG (reference sequence). The length of the CDR3 is 16 residues. J was trimmed by 0 bases and V by 0 bases; bases with no gene match: 3.

The rearrangement uses TRBV18 and TRBJ2-7; 11 bases align to TRBD2. Germline CDR1 is KGHSH and CDR2 is LQKENI. The CDR3 sequence is 16 residues long. V shed 5 bases and J 3 bases; nucleotides not matched to a gene: 9. DNA for the CDR3: TGTGCCAGCTCAGGCCCCGGGACTAGCGGTTACTACGAGCAGTACTTC. Translation gives CASSGPGTSGYYEQYF. The full variable domain, rest sourced from reference TRBV18 and TRBJ2-7, is NAGVMQNPRHLVRRRGQEARLRCSPMKGHSHVYWYRQLPEEGLKFMVYLQKENIIDESGMPKERFSAEFPKEGPSILRIQQVVRGDSAAYFCASSGPGTSGYYEQYFGPGTRLTVT.

The J gene is TRBJ2-7, the V gene TRBV5-1, with 12 bases identical to TRBD1. Per germline, CDR1 SGHRS and CDR2 YFSETQ. The junction had 8 bases not matched to a gene; V was cut back by 3 bases and J by 4 bases. This CDR3 has 16 amino acids. As DNA, the CDR3 is TGCGCCAGCAGCTCACTCCCGGGACAGGGGGCTTACGAGCAGTACTTC. Protein product: CASSSLPGQGAYEQYF.

The chain is built from TRBV7-2 and TRBJ2-5; D is perhaps TRBD2 (5 bases). Germline CDR1 is SGHTA and CDR2 is FQGNSA. This CDR3 comprises 12 residues. Trimming left V 4 bases short and J 7 bases short, with 10 bases between. DNA of the CDR3: TGTGCCAGCAGCTCCGCCAGCGGGACCCAGTACTTC. Translated: CASSSASGTQYF. The complete variable domain, with remaining parts taken from reference TRBV7-2 and TRBJ2-5, reads GAGVSQSPSNKVTEKGKDVELRCDPISGHTALYWYRQSLGQGLEFLIYFQGNSAPDKSGLPSDRFSAERTGGSVSTLTIQRTQQEDSAVYLCASSSASGTQYFGPGTRLLVL.

CDR3 coding DNA: TGTGCCAGCAGCTTGATTAGCAGCCCCCTTCGGGGCTACACCTTC. This sequence encodes CASSLISSPLRGYTF. This chain uses TRBV5-5 with TRBJ1-2; D call uncertain. V dropped 1 base and J dropped 8 bases, with 18 bases sitting between them. The V gene's germline CDR1 is SGHKS and CDR2 YYEKEE (reference sequence). The CDR3 is 15 residues long.

Here the CDR3 DNA reads TGCGCCAGCAGCCAGCAGATAAGTATAGGCTATGGCTACACCTTC. The encoded protein is CASSQQISIGYGYTF. The chain couples TRBV4-1 to TRBJ1-2; D is undetermined. In germline, CDR1 is MGHRA, CDR2 YSYEKL. This CDR3 comprises 15 residues. Trimming took off 3 bases at V and 4 bases at J, with 15 bases between the two ends.

J is TRBJ2-5 and V is TRBV10-3, with 7 positions matching TRBD1. Per the germline V gene, CDR1 is ENHRY and CDR2 is SYGVKD. J lost 2 bases, V lost 9 bases, and 3 bases had no gene match. The CDR3 runs 12 residues. CDR3 in DNA: TGTGCCATATCAGGGGGACAAGAGACCCAGTACTTC. It yields the protein CAISGGQETQYF.

V gene TRBV13 combines with J gene TRBJ1-1; 8 bases map to TRBD1. The CDR3 spans 16 residues. Germline CDR1 reads PRHDT; CDR2 reads FYEKMQ (reference sequence). Trimming at V came to 10 bases and at J to 2 bases, leaving 15 bases not matched to a gene. The DNA for the CDR3 is TGTGCCAACCCATGGGGCAGGGGGCTCTCAAACACTGAAGCTTTCTTT. Amino acids: CANPWGRGLSNTEAFF. Based on the CDR3 plus reference TRBV13 and TRBJ1-1, the full variable domain is AAGVIQSPRHLIKEKRETATLKCYPIPRHDTVYWYQQGPGQDPQFLISFYEKMQSDKGSIPDRFSAQQFSDYHSELNMSSLELGDSALYFCANPWGRGLSNTEAFFGQGTRLTVV.

The chain recombines TRBV7-2 with TRBJ1-1; the D is unclear. Germline V gives CDR1 SGHTA, CDR2 FQGNSA. The CDR3 is 13 residues long. V lost 5 bases to trimming and J lost 0 bases, with 7 bases between them. For the CDR3, the DNA is TGTGCCAGCAGCCCCTACGTGAACACTGAAGCTTTCTTT. Translated: CASSPYVNTEAFF. Filled out from reference TRBV7-2 and TRBJ1-1, the complete variable domain reads GAGVSQSPSNKVTEKGKDVELRCDPISGHTALYWYRQSLGQGLEFLIYFQGNSAPDKSGLPSDRFSAERTGGSVSTLTIQRTQQEDSAVYLCASSPYVNTEAFFGQGTRLTVV.

This chain joins TRBV5-6 and TRBJ1-5, with D perhaps matching TRBD1 (5 bases). Between the trimmed V and J ends, which lost 0 bases and 7 bases, there was a span of 11 bases. The CDR3 loop spans 14 amino acids. In germline, CDR1 is SGHDT, CDR2 YYEEEE. CDR3 sequence: CASSLGAGNQPQHF. CDR3 nucleotide sequence: TGTGCCAGCAGCTTGGGGGCAGGGAACCAGCCCCAGCATTTT. Full variable domain (remainder filled in from reference TRBV5-6 and TRBJ1-5): DAGVTQSPTHLIKTRGQQVTLRCSPKSGHDTVSWYQQALGQGPQFIFQYYEEEERQRGNFPDRFSGHQFPNYSSELNVNALLLGDSALYLCASSLGAGNQPQHFGDGTRLSIL.

Written as DNA, the CDR3 is TGTGCCAGCAGTGAATATGGCAGCGGCACTGAAGCTTTCTTT. Protein product: CASSEYGSGTEAFF. The chain employs TRBV6-1 and TRBJ1-1, with D hard to call. CDR3 size: 14 residues. Germline V gene sequence: CDR1 MNHNS, CDR2 SASEGT. Trimming cost V 2 bases and J 4 bases, with 11 bases left between them.

V usage is TRBV10-3 and J usage is TRBJ2-1; a possible D gene is TRBD1 (5 bases). The CDR3 totals 16 residues. V gave up 0 bases and J gave up 2 bases, with 11 bases separating them. Germline CDR1 is ENHRY and CDR2 is SYGVKD. The CDR3 nucleotides read TGTGCCATCAGTGAGTCTTGGGGCATCCCCTACAATGAGCAGTTCTTC. Translating it yields CAISESWGIPYNEQFF.

The gene calls are TRBV18 and TRBJ2-5; 7 bases agree with TRBD1. Germline CDR1 reads KGHSH; CDR2 reads LQKENI. There are 16 residues in the CDR3. Trimming took 0 bases from V and 5 from J; bases not matched to a gene: 9. The CDR3 is CASSPPQGPAGETQYF. The CDR3 nucleotides are TGTGCCAGCTCACCACCACAGGGGCCCGCAGGGGAGACCCAGTACTTC.

The genes are TRBV27 and TRBJ1-1; no clear D. V was clipped by 1 base and J by 3 bases, with 6 bases between them. Germline lookup yields CDR1 MNHEY and CDR2 SMNVEV (reference sequence). The CDR3 totals 13 residues. CDR3 amino acids: CASSLLFDTEAFF. CDR3 nucleotides: TGTGCCAGCAGTTTATTATTCGACACTGAAGCTTTCTTT.

The rearrangement joins TRBV5-1 to TRBJ2-2; D unclear. There are 16 residues in the CDR3. V was pared by 7 bases and J by 0 bases, with 16 bases between. Germline V gene sequence: CDR1 SGHRS, CDR2 YFSETQ. The CDR3 loop reads CASSRASASNTGELFF. CDR3 DNA sequence: TGCGCCAGCTCTAGAGCGAGCGCTTCGAACACCGGGGAGCTGTTTTTT.